This T cell receptor beta chain was sequenced in a study of T cells in tuberculosis (dated by TCRdb to 2016 to 2018). Background for the entire study: In the study, CD1B tetramers and high-throughput TCR immunosequencing were combined to characterize T cells specific for the mycobacterial lipid antigen glucose monomycolate (GMM).

What the research found in general, with its limitations: T cells binding the CD1B-GMM tetramer with low affinity may have been missed by the stringent sort gate.

PBMC were thawed, rested overnight, stained with a GMM-loaded CD1B tetramer, a Live/Dead dye and anti-CD3, and then sorted on a FACS Aria II. C32 glucose monomycolate purified from Rhodococcus equi was loaded onto CD1B tetramers. Before cryopreservation, the PBMC later used for tetramer sorting had been depleted of CD14-expressing monocytes as part of a separate study. About 100,000 tetramer-negative cells were sorted from each donor and analyzed alongside the tetramer-positive cells. Antigen-specific T cells were sorted from a few healthy South African adults using GMM-loaded CD1B tetramers. About this clone: No qualities accompany the bases; no much larger clone lies one base away.

Because TCR-alpha and TCR-beta chains were sequenced unpaired, no chain pairing information was available. TCR libraries were generated with the immunoSEQ multiplex PCR assay, using TCR-beta and/or TCR-alpha/delta assays for each sample. Amplified TCR libraries were sequenced on the Illumina high-throughput platform. The paper's data handling went like this. Clustering and dimensionality reduction were performed using pairwise TCRdist distances among GMM-specific receptors from ex vivo sorted or in vitro expanded T cells. Sequence motifs, defined by gene usage and CDR3 content, were tested for enrichment in tetramer-positive compared with tetramer-negative populations. Held by TCRdb, this immuneACCESS table contains in-frame sequences only and omits some clones. Under half of the omission traces to an unresolved V gene where checked; the cause of the rest is unknown. The V and J calls and clone size come from that table; D and trimming were worked out from the DNA. This sample holds approximately 100,000 clones; roughly 90% were observed only once. Approximately 1.9% of the sample is held by the ten biggest clonotypes.

Material: CD1b-GMM tetramer-negative cells sorted from PBMCs. The cell subset or site label here, explained by the study, means: T cells not binding CD1B-GMM tetramer, sorted from same donor. The origin of this receptor is an adult woman with latent tuberculosis.

The CDR3 in this case is CASSLVQGNNEQFF. In nucleotides, the sequence is TGTGCCAGCAGCCTGGTACAGGGGAACAATGAGCAGTTCTTC. The chain couples TRBV5-4 to TRBJ2-1; the junction holds 7 bases that match TRBD1. From the cysteine up to the phenylalanine, the CDR3 has a length of 14 residues. Only the CDR3 part of the read is kept: 42 bases, read in frame from the first base. Compared with germline, V lacks 4 bases and J lacks 5 bases; bases without a gene match: 6. From the germline V gene (reference sequence), CDR1 is SGHNT and CDR2 is YYREEE.